The T cell receptor beta chain under discussion was sequenced for a study of T cell repertoires in cytomegalovirus infection. As for the study in general: Alongside well-studied HLA-B-restricted CMV epitopes, recently identified HLA-C-restricted CMV epitopes were also used.

Details on this clonotype: The antigen remains undetermined.

TCRdb called the reads again in MiXCR, with one record for every CDR3 protein. Among 650,000 to 900,000 distinct CDR3 sequences listed, 25% to 35% were seen once. The source is a human donor in good health (CMV status not recorded). Some clones in this sample may be carry-over from other donors' samples. The specimen was cultured CD8+ T cells from PBMCs, collected from culture after CMV antigen stimulation.

The chain's CDR3 is CASSERGSDEQFF. CDR3 DNA sequence: TGTGCCAGCAGTGAAAGGGGGAGCGATGAGCAGTTCTTC. The chain couples TRBV2 to TRBJ2-1; tentatively, D is TRBD1 (6 bases). CDR1 is SNHLY, CDR2 FYNNEI, per germline. V gave up 2 bases and J gave up 8 bases, with 10 bases separating them. The CDR3 is made up of 13 amino acids. Drawing the rest from reference TRBV2 and TRBJ2-1, the complete variable domain is EPEVTQTPSHQVTQMGQEVILRCVPISNHLYFYWYRQILGQKVEFLVSFYNNEISEKSEIFDDQFSVERPDGSNFTLKIRSTKLEDSAMYFCASSERGSDEQFFGPGTRLTVL.